A selection of T cell receptor beta chains follows, all from one sample in a study of blood T cell repertoires in COVID-19. This table comes from immunoSEQ multiplex PCR, and its TCRdb copy is limited to in-frame clones, with some not included. The sample shows over 110,000 clones, over 70% of them seen only once. The sample taken for sequencing was peripheral blood. The receptors were gathered from a man between 65 and 79 years old who had recovered from COVID-19. The CDR3 runs from the conserved cysteine through the conserved F or W. Fields, in order: clone size, V gene, J gene, CDR3 protein. A row's size may be missing; if present it is once, few, many or a size class.

abundance: NA
v_gene: TRBV20-1
j_gene: TRBJ2-7
CDR3aa: CSASRAPFYEQYF

abundance: NA
v_gene: TRBV11-2
j_gene: TRBJ2-6
CDR3aa: CASRTYGANVLTF

abundance: many
v_gene: TRBV19
j_gene: TRBJ2-1
CDR3aa: CASSTASTDNEQFF

abundance: NA
v_gene: TRBV6-2/TRBV6-3
j_gene: TRBJ2-6
CDR3aa: CASSLGPGSNVLTF

abundance: NA
v_gene: TRBV6-1
j_gene: TRBJ2-7
CDR3aa: CASSEGAGVTYEQYF

abundance: NA
v_gene: TRBV11-2
j_gene: TRBJ2-7
CDR3aa: CASRKGFSSYEQYF

abundance: once
v_gene: TRBV6-6
j_gene: TRBJ2-7
CDR3aa: CASRYSASGSYEQYF

abundance: NA
v_gene: TRBV9
j_gene: TRBJ2-5
CDR3aa: CASSVATSGSTSETQYF

abundance: NA
v_gene: TRBV29-1
j_gene: TRBJ2-1
CDR3aa: CSVWGWRANNEQFF

abundance: NA
v_gene: TRBV29-1
j_gene: TRBJ1-1
CDR3aa: CSVEVGAGATEAFF

abundance: NA
v_gene: TRBV20-1
j_gene: TRBJ2-3
CDR3aa: CSARDNTQYF

abundance: NA
v_gene: TRBV7-2
j_gene: TRBJ1-2
CDR3aa: CASSLRQGDYGYTF

abundance: NA
v_gene: TRBV19
j_gene: TRBJ2-1
CDR3aa: CASSIGLAVDNEQFF

abundance: once
v_gene: TRBV12-3/TRBV12-4
j_gene: TRBJ2-3
CDR3aa: CASSLIGTSGIKF

abundance: NA
v_gene: TRBV19
j_gene: TRBJ2-1
CDR3aa: CASSIGTGTNEQFF

abundance: NA
v_gene: TRBV4-1
j_gene: TRBJ2-2
CDR3aa: CASSQEVAGGRRTGELFF

abundance: NA
v_gene: TRBV23-1
j_gene: TRBJ2-7
CDR3aa: CASRNRISYEQYF

abundance: NA
v_gene: TRBV18
j_gene: TRBJ1-6
CDR3aa: CASSPGRGRGSPLHF

abundance: few
v_gene: TRBV10-3
j_gene: TRBJ2-2
CDR3aa: CATGVGTGELFF

abundance: many
v_gene: TRBV25-1
j_gene: TRBJ2-2
CDR3aa: CASSEYTSQGGELFF

abundance: NA
v_gene: TRBV7-3
j_gene: TRBJ2-2
CDR3aa: CASSLVANGGGELFF

abundance: NA
v_gene: TRBV9
j_gene: TRBJ2-7
CDR3aa: CASSSEGDEQYF

abundance: many
v_gene: TRBV3-1/TRBV3-2
j_gene: TRBJ1-3
CDR3aa: CASSDMGSGNTIYF

abundance: NA
v_gene: TRBV4-1
j_gene: TRBJ2-7
CDR3aa: CASSQVSSGSYEQYF

abundance: NA
v_gene: TRBV27
j_gene: TRBJ2-2
CDR3aa: CASSPPLTALRELFF

abundance: NA
v_gene: TRBV6-5
j_gene: TRBJ2-3
CDR3aa: CASRTSGASTDTQYF

abundance: NA
v_gene: TRBV27
j_gene: TRBJ2-1
CDR3aa: CASRDGGSSYNEQFF

abundance: NA
v_gene: TRBV29-1
j_gene: TRBJ1-1
CDR3aa: CSVDGMNTEAFF

abundance: NA
v_gene: TRBV10-3
j_gene: TRBJ1-3
CDR3aa: CAISEPVGGITGNTIYF

abundance: NA
v_gene: TRBV5-1
j_gene: TRBJ2-7
CDR3aa: CASSLAGKRSYEQYF

abundance: NA
v_gene: TRBV4-2
j_gene: TRBJ2-3
CDR3aa: CASSTQGSGDPDTQYF

abundance: NA
v_gene: TRBV5-5
j_gene: TRBJ2-3
CDR3aa: CASSFPRPGTTTDTQYF

abundance: NA
v_gene: TRBV27
j_gene: TRBJ2-1
CDR3aa: CASSRVPGTIRAYNEQFF

abundance: NA
v_gene: TRBV5-4
j_gene: TRBJ2-1
CDR3aa: CASSFGGSSYNEQFF

abundance: NA
v_gene: TRBV13
j_gene: TRBJ2-2
CDR3aa: CASSLVREGFTGELFF

abundance: once
v_gene: TRBV27
j_gene: TRBJ1-1
CDR3aa: CASSYDPGVEAFF

abundance: NA
v_gene: TRBV27
j_gene: TRBJ2-7
CDR3aa: CASSMVAGLSYEQYF

abundance: NA
v_gene: TRBV3-1/TRBV3-2
j_gene: TRBJ1-1
CDR3aa: CASSQDMREGGTEAFF

abundance: NA
v_gene: TRBV6-5
j_gene: TRBJ2-2
CDR3aa: CASSRGTLRELFF

abundance: NA
v_gene: TRBV6-1
j_gene: TRBJ2-2
CDR3aa: CASSDLAGAGELFF

abundance: NA
v_gene: TRBV5-1
j_gene: TRBJ2-7
CDR3aa: CASSLAPGTGAYEQYF

abundance: NA
v_gene: TRBV19
j_gene: TRBJ2-7
CDR3aa: CASSSVGGTYEQYF

abundance: NA
v_gene: TRBV11-3
j_gene: TRBJ2-1
CDR3aa: CASSFTGNEQFF

abundance: NA
v_gene: TRBV4-3
j_gene: TRBJ2-7
CDR3aa: CASSQDLQGAYEQYF

abundance: NA
v_gene: TRBV10-1
j_gene: TRBJ2-1
CDR3aa: CASSELSGSGNEQFF

abundance: once
v_gene: TRBV28
j_gene: TRBJ2-7
CDR3aa: CASSPHPKTGSGEQYF

abundance: few
v_gene: TRBV30
j_gene: TRBJ1-4
CDR3aa: CASTLGGRDEKLFF

abundance: NA
v_gene: TRBV13
j_gene: TRBJ2-2
CDR3aa: CASSASGTGQTGELFF

abundance: once
v_gene: TRBV30
j_gene: TRBJ2-1
CDR3aa: CAWSGGTSGRVDEQFF

abundance: NA
v_gene: TRBV29-1
j_gene: TRBJ2-1
CDR3aa: CSVEYRAGGGEQFF

abundance: NA
v_gene: TRBV19
j_gene: TRBJ1-5
CDR3aa: CASSIDRGYLNQPQHF

abundance: NA
v_gene: TRBV25-1
j_gene: TRBJ2-5
CDR3aa: CASSDPEAETVETQYF

abundance: NA
v_gene: TRBV6-4
j_gene: TRBJ2-1
CDR3aa: CASSDRGLECYNEQFF